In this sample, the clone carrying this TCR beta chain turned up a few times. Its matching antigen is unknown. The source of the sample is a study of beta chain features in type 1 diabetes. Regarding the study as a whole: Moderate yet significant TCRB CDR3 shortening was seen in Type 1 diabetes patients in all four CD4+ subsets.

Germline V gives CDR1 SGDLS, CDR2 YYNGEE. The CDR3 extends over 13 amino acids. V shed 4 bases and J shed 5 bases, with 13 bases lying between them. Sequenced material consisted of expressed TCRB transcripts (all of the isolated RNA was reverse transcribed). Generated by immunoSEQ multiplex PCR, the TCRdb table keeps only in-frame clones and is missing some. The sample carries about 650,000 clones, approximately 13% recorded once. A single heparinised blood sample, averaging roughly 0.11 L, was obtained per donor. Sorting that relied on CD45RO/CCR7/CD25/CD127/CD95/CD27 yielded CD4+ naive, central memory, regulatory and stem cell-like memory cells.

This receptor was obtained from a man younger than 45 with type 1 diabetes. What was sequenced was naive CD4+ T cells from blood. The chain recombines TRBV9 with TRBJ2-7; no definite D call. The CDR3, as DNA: TGTGCCAGCAGCATCGGAGAAACCCACGAGCAGTACTTC. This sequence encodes CASSIGETHEQYF.